This TCR beta chain appears in the sequencing data of a study of radiotherapy plus CTLA-4 blockade in lung cancer. V shed 4 bases, J shed 0 bases, and the junction held 12 bases outside the gene matches. Germline V gene sequence: CDR1 SGHTS, CDR2 YDEGEE. The CDR3 spans 17 residues. Method: immunoSEQ multiplex PCR; TCRdb's copy keeps in-frame clones and lacks some. The table lists tens of thousands of clones, more than 60% of them singletons, with roughly 10% in the top ten. The TCR originated in a human donor with non-small cell lung cancer who had stable disease on radiotherapy plus ipilimumab. V is TRBV5-8 and J is TRBJ2-5; 7 nucleotides match TRBD2. This sample comprised peripheral blood, obtained from a patient treated with radiotherapy plus ipilimumab. The CDR3 DNA reads as TGTGCCAGCAGCCCCTTTTGGGGGGGAAGGTACCAAGAGACCCAGTACTTC. It specifies CASSPFWGGRYQETQYF. Variable domain in full (rest from reference TRBV5-8 and TRBJ2-5): EAGVTQSPTHLIKTRGQQATLRCSPISGHTSVYWYQQALGLGLQFLLWYDEGEERNRGNFPPRFSGRQFPNYSSELNVNALELEDSALYLCASSPFWGGRYQETQYFGPGTRLLVL.